The 29 T cell receptor beta chains given below trace back to one sample, sequenced in a study of neurological immune-mediated disorders. Time point here: longitudinal time-point 3. TCRdb used MiXCR to reprocess the 5' RACE reads, holding one entry per CDR3 protein. Of more than 40,000 distinct CDR3 sequences listed, roughly 13% were seen once; the top ten hold approximately 9%. Sequencing was performed on PBMCs. Receptors originate from a male donor with HTLV-1-associated myelopathy (HAM/TSP).

In this sample, this clonotype turned up many times. The chain joins TRBV7-2 to TRBJ2-3, with no clear D. The V end lost 1 base, the J end lost 5 bases, and 10 bases lay between the germline ends. The length of the CDR3 is 14 residues. CDR1 and CDR2 (germline): SGHTA, FQGNSA. CDR3 region: CASSLEWSEDTQYF. The CDR3 DNA follows: TGTGCCAGCAGCTTAGAGTGGTCTGAAGATACGCAGTATTTT.

This clonotype was seen many times. Here the CDR3 reads CASSPGNGYTF. CDR3 bases: TGCGCCAGCTCCCCGGGGAATGGCTACACCTTC. This rearrangement joins TRBV5-1 to TRBJ1-2; no clear D. Germline values: CDR1 SGHRS, CDR2 YFSETQ. CDR3 length: 11 amino acids. Deletions cut 7 bases from V and 6 bases from J, with 10 bases between.

This clonotype occurred many times. The chain joins TRBV20-1 to TRBJ2-7; 9 bases line up with TRBD1. CDR3 length equals 14 residues. CDR1 is DFQATT and CDR2 is SNEGSKA in the germline V gene (reference sequence). V shed 6 bases and J 6 bases; nucleotides not matched to a gene: 12. CDR3 sequence reads: CSARRQGGVSEQYF. The CDR3 region has the DNA TGCAGTGCGAGAAGACAGGGGGGAGTAAGCGAGCAGTACTTC.

This clonotype was detected ten times or more. The chain couples TRBV29-1 to TRBJ2-3, with D perhaps TRBD1 (6 bases). V was cut by 4 bases and J by 0 bases, with 11 bases left in between. The germline V gene has CDR1 SQVTM and CDR2 ANQGSEA. The CDR3 contains 14 residues. CDR3 amino acids: CSVVGQGSTDTQYF. In DNA, the CDR3 is TGCAGCGTTGTTGGTCAGGGGAGCACAGATACGCAGTATTTT.

The rearrangement joins TRBV29-1 to TRBJ2-2; D is unresolved. The V gene lost 1 base and the J gene lost 3 bases, with 6 bases spanning the gap. Germline values: CDR1 SQVTM, CDR2 ANQGSEA. This CDR3 contains 13 residues. CDR3 sequence: CSVEVGYTGELFF. CDR3 DNA: TGCAGCGTTGAAGTCGGCTACACCGGGGAGCTGTTTTTT.

This clonotype was detected ten times or more. This chain connects TRBV5-1 to TRBJ1-1; TRBD1 is a possible D gene (5 bases). CDR1 is SGHRS, CDR2 YFSETQ, per germline. The CDR3 spans 13 residues. V was trimmed by 1 base and J by 5 bases, leaving 9 bases between them. The CDR3 is CASSLNQGTEAFF. The CDR3 coding sequence is TGCGCCAGCAGCTTGAACCAGGGTACTGAAGCTTTCTTT.

The rearrangement links TRBV5-1 to TRBJ2-3, with D possibly being TRBD1 (6 bases). The V end was cut by 3 bases, the J end by 3 bases, with 11 bases between. This CDR3 region has 14 residues. Per the germline V gene, CDR1 is SGHRS and CDR2 is YFSETQ. The DNA of the CDR3 is TGCGCCAGCAGCTCTGGGGGCACTACAGATACGCAGTATTTT. It codes for CASSSGGTTDTQYF.

This clonotype has at least ten counts. The rearrangement uses TRBV6-5 and TRBJ1-3; D is unclear. Trimming shortened V by 0 bases and J by 0 bases, and 15 bases separated the two germline ends. Germline CDR1 is MNHEY and CDR2 is SVGAGI. CDR3 length: 18 amino acids. The CDR3 DNA reads TGTGCCAGCAGTTACTCTATAGGCACTATCATCTCTGGAAACACCATATATTTT. It translates to CASSYSIGTIISGNTIYF.

The table lists this clonotype with many counts. The rearrangement links TRBV12-3 or TRBV12-4 to TRBJ2-7; D ambiguous. V was trimmed by 3 bases and J by 2 bases, leaving 8 bases between them. CDR3 length equals 13 residues. The CDR3 loop reads CASSFMETYEQYF. CDR3 nucleotide sequence: TGTGCCAGCAGTTTTATGGAGACCTACGAGCAGTACTTC.

This clonotype was counted at least ten times. The V gene is TRBV29-1, the J gene TRBJ1-4; tentatively, D is TRBD1 (6 bases). There are 12 residues in the CDR3. Germline V CDR1 and CDR2: SQVTM, ANQGSEA. The V end was cut by 7 bases, the J end by 4 bases, with 10 bases between. The CDR3 loop is CSALDSNEKLFF. CDR3 DNA: TGCAGCGCCTTGGACAGTAATGAAAAACTGTTTTTT.

The table lists this clonotype with many counts. The rearrangement uses TRBV7-2 and TRBJ2-2; tentatively, D is TRBD1 (7 bases). The CDR3 spans 14 residues. Germline loops: CDR1 SGHTA, CDR2 FQGNSA. V was pared by 4 bases and J by 4 bases, with 10 bases between. In nucleotides, the CDR3 is TGTGCCAGCAGCTACAGGGGAGGCACCGGGGAGCTGTTTTTT. This sequence encodes CASSYRGGTGELFF.

There are many counts of this clonotype. The CDR3: CSVEGGDRGSYEQYF. CDR3 nucleotide sequence: TGCAGCGTTGAAGGGGGGGACAGGGGGTCCTACGAGCAGTACTTC. This chain connects TRBV29-1 to TRBJ2-7, with TRBD1 matching over 11 bases. Germline CDR1 is SQVTM and CDR2 is ANQGSEA. V lost 1 base to trimming and J lost 1 base; unmatched junction nucleotides: 3. This CDR3 is 15 amino acids long.

This clonotype appeared many times. CDR3 residues: CSANRVLDEQFF. The CDR3 DNA is TGCAGTGCTAACAGGGTTTTGGATGAGCAGTTCTTC. This sequence joins TRBV20-1 and TRBJ2-1, with D possibly matching TRBD1 (6 bases). Germline CDR1 DFQATT, CDR2 SNEGSKA (reference sequence). The germline V and J ends were trimmed by 4 bases and 8 bases, with 12 bases remaining between them. The CDR3 sequence is 12 residues long.

This clonotype was seen many times. The chain links TRBV11-2 to TRBJ1-1, with D uncertain. The CDR3 is 13 residues long. V was pared by 2 bases and J by 1 base, with 5 bases between. CDR1 is SGHAT, CDR2 FQNNGV, per germline. The CDR3, as DNA: TGTGCCAGCAGCTTAACGTGGAACACTGAAGCTTTCTTT. Amino acids: CASSLTWNTEAFF.

This clonotype is medium-sized within its sample. The genes are TRBV5-1 and TRBJ1-6; the match to TRBD1 covers 7 bases. The CDR3 extends over 15 amino acids. J was trimmed by 10 bases and V by 3 bases; bases with no gene match: 10. Per the germline V gene, CDR1 is SGHRS and CDR2 is YFSETQ. The CDR3 sequence: CASSWGDREDSPLHF. The CDR3 region has the DNA TGCGCCAGCAGCTGGGGCGACAGGGAGGACTCACCCCTCCACTTT.

This clonotype came up many times. The V and J genes are TRBV5-1 and TRBJ2-7; D is possibly TRBD2 (7 bases). The CDR3 is 15 amino acids. From germline, CDR1 is SGHRS and CDR2 YFSETQ. V lost 4 bases and J 2 bases, leaving 16 bases between the germline ends. CDR3 DNA: TGCGCCAGCAGCCCGGGGGGCGGGAGCGCCTACGAGCAGTACTTC. Protein product: CASSPGGGSAYEQYF. The variable domain in full, completed from reference TRBV5-1 and TRBJ2-7, reads KAGVTQTPRYLIKTRGQQVTLSCSPISGHRSVSWYQQTPGQGLQFLFEYFSETQRNKGNFPGRFSGRQFSNSRSEMNVSTLELGDSALYLCASSPGGGSAYEQYFGPGTRLTVT.

The table lists this clonotype with many counts. The chain carries TRBV29-1 and TRBJ2-2; the D is unclear. The CDR3 has 14 amino acids. CDR1 and CDR2 from the germline V gene are SQVTM and ANQGSEA. V lost 4 bases and J 0 bases, leaving 9 bases between the germline ends. CDR3 DNA sequence: TGCAGCGTTGGTAGCCGACCGAACACCGGGGAGCTGTTTTTT. Translation gives CSVGSRPNTGELFF.

This clonotype was recorded at least ten times. The gene calls are TRBV12-3 or TRBV12-4 and TRBJ2-1; the match to TRBD1 covers 8 bases. J was trimmed by 6 bases and V by 6 bases; bases with no gene match: 4. CDR3 length: 13 residues. The CDR3 DNA sequence: TGTGCCAGCAGCTGGACAGGGATCAATGAGCAGTTCTTC. This codes for CASSWTGINEQFF.

This clonotype has a handful of counts. This chain joins TRBV12-5 and TRBJ1-1; D may be TRBD1 (5 bases). The germline V gene encodes CDR1 LGHNT and CDR2 FRNRAP. The CDR3 extends over 13 amino acids. Trimming pared 7 bases from V and 2 bases from J, leaving 11 bases between. The CDR3 reads CASAWGSNTEAFF. The CDR3 region has the DNA TGTGCTAGTGCTTGGGGCAGTAACACTGAAGCTTTCTTT.

On this clonotype itself: Since a much larger clone is just one base distant, this may be a read error. This rearrangement joins TRBV5-6 to TRBJ1-5; 8 bases map to TRBD1. With V trimmed by 0 bases and J by 3 bases, 8 bases remained unmatched. The CDR3 runs to 17 residues. Germline V gene data show CDR1 as SGHDT and CDR2 as YYEEEE. CDR3 protein: CASSLATGGQINQPQHF. DNA for the CDR3: TGTGCCAGCAGCTTGGCTACAGGGGGACAAATCAATCAGCCCCAGCATTTT.

There are many counts of this clonotype. The V call is TRBV5-1, the J call TRBJ1-5; possibly TRBD1 for D (6 bases). V lost 5 bases, J lost 4 bases, and 13 bases lay in between. CDR1 and CDR2 (germline): SGHRS, YFSETQ. The CDR3 consists of 14 residues. CDR3 bases: TGCGCCAGCAGTCCAGGGGAGAGTAATCAGCCCCAGCATTTT. This sequence encodes CASSPGESNQPQHF.

This clonotype was counted at least ten times. This chain connects TRBV5-1 to TRBJ2-2, with TRBD1 matching 7 bases. Per the germline V gene, CDR1 is SGHRS and CDR2 is YFSETQ. CDR3 length: 16 amino acids. Trimming took 3 bases from V and 0 from J; bases not matched to a gene: 5. The CDR3 region has the DNA TGCGCCAGCAGCTGGGCGACAGGGTCGAACACCGGGGAGCTGTTTTTT. It encodes CASSWATGSNTGELFF.

The chain is built from TRBV20-1 and TRBJ2-3, with 10 nucleotides matching TRBD2. The germline V gene has CDR1 DFQATT and CDR2 SNEGSKA (reference sequence). This CDR3 comprises 15 residues. V dropped 5 bases and J dropped 7; count of bases not matched to a gene: 12. This CDR3 reads CSASLTSGPDYTQYF. CDR3 sequence (DNA): TGCAGTGCTTCCCTGACTAGCGGGCCCGATTATACGCAGTATTTT.

This clonotype was picked up many times. The chain combines TRBV11-2 with TRBJ2-1, with a possible D match to TRBD1 (6 bases). This CDR3 has 12 amino acids. The V and J ends lost 5 bases and 12 bases respectively, with 14 bases between them. The germline gives CDR1 SGHAT, CDR2 FQNNGV. CDR3 amino acids: CASSRERTAQFF. The CDR3 nucleotides read TGTGCCAGCAGCCGTGAGAGGACAGCGCAGTTCTTC.

Ten or more counts support this clonotype. V and J are TRBV20-1 and TRBJ2-7, with D possibly matching TRBD2 (7 bases). This CDR3 spans 14 amino acids. V lost 6 bases to trimming and J lost 0 bases, with 15 bases between them. Germline V lookup: CDR1 DFQATT, CDR2 SNEGSKA (reference sequence). The CDR3 loop is CSAQEGGSSYEQYF. The CDR3 DNA follows: TGCAGTGCCCAAGAGGGGGGGAGCTCCTACGAGCAGTACTTC.

This clonotype came up many times. This chain uses TRBV18 with TRBJ2-1; the D gene is possibly TRBD2 (5 bases). The CDR3 is 14 residues long. V lost 3 bases and J lost 8, with 14 bases in between. Per germline, CDR1 KGHSH and CDR2 LQKENI. The CDR3 DNA sequence: TGTGCCAGCTCACCGAGGGTGAAGGTAGATGAGCAGTTCTTC. This encodes CASSPRVKVDEQFF.

This clonotype was seen many times. The chain uses TRBV7-2 and TRBJ2-7; unclear D gene. Trimming took off 5 bases at V and 0 bases at J, with 5 bases between the two ends. CDR1 SGHTA and CDR2 FQGNSA come from the germline V gene. This CDR3 region has 12 residues. CDR3 coding DNA: TGTGCCAGCAGCACGAGCTCCTACGAGCAGTACTTC. It yields the protein CASSTSSYEQYF.

In its sample, this clonotype was seen many times. This chain links TRBV12-3 or TRBV12-4 with TRBJ2-1; the D gene is possibly TRBD1 (6 bases). The V end was cut by 4 bases, the J end by 0 bases, with 10 bases between. This CDR3 region has 15 residues. In nucleotides, the CDR3 is TGTGCCAGCAGTTCAGGGGCTCACTCCTACAATGAGCAGTTCTTC. It yields the protein CASSSGAHSYNEQFF.

This clonotype appeared many times. This chain uses TRBV20-1 with TRBJ2-7, with TRBD1 identical over 7 bases. Trimming removed 3 bases from V and 5 bases from J; junction bases left unmatched: 7. The CDR3 is 13 residues long. Germline V gene lookup returns CDR1 DFQATT and CDR2 SNEGSKA (reference sequence). The CDR3: CSASDRVGDEQYF. CDR3 sequence (DNA): TGCAGTGCTAGCGACAGGGTAGGGGACGAGCAGTACTTC.